Below, one TCR beta chain is given with its context. Assay used: immunoSEQ multiplex PCR; TCRdb lists only in-frame clones, some missing. The repertoire holds around 58,000 clones, roughly 90% seen once, with roughly 1.5% in the top ten. These data are taken from a study of OX40 agonist ivuxolimab in advanced cancers. The V gene's germline CDR1 is SQVTM and CDR2 ANQGSEA. This CDR3 comprises 11 residues. V trimming: 5 bases; J trimming: 5 bases; junction bases outside the gene matches: 1. This receptor was obtained from an adult with an advanced solid tumor such as melanoma, head and neck, liver or kidney cancer. V and J are TRBV29-1 and TRBJ1-2; 8 positions agree with TRBD1. The source was CD4+ or CD8+ T cells sorted from blood, collected in a trial of the OX40 agonist ivuxolimab. Here the CDR3 reads CSVRQGYGYTF. The CDR3 nucleotides are TGCAGCGTTCGACAGGGGTATGGCTACACCTTC. The variable domain in full, completed from reference TRBV29-1 and TRBJ1-2, reads SAVISQKPSRDICQRGTSLTIQCQVDSQVTMMFWYRQQPGQSLTLIATANQGSEATYESGFVIDKFPISRPNLTFSTLTVSNMSPEDSSIYLCSVRQGYGYTFGSGTRLTVV.